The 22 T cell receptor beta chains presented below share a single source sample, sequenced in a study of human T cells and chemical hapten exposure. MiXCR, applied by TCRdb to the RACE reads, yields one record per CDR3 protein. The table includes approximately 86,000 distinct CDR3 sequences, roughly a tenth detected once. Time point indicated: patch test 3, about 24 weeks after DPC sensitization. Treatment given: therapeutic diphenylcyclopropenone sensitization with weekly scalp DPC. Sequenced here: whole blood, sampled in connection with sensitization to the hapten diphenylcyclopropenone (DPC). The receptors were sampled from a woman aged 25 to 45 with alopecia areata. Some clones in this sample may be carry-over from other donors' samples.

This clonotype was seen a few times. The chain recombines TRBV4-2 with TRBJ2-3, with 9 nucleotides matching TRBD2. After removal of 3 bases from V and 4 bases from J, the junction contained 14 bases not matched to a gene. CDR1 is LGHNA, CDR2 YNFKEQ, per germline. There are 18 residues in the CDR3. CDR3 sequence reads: CASSHSGASGTPSDTQYF. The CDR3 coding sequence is TGTGCCAGCAGCCATTCCGGGGCTAGCGGGACCCCCTCAGATACGCAGTATTTT.

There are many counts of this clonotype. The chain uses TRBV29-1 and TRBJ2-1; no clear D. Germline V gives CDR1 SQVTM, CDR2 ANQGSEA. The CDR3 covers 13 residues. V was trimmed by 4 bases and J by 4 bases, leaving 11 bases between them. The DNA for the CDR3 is TGCAGCGTTGGGGTGATATTATACAATGAGCAGTTCTTC. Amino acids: CSVGVILYNEQFF.

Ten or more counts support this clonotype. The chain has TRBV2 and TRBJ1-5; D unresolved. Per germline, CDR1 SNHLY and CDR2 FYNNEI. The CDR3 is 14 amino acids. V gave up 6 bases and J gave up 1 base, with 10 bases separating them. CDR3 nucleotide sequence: TGTGCCAGCAGCCCGACGGAGAGCAATCAGCCCCAGCATTTT. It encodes CASSPTESNQPQHF.

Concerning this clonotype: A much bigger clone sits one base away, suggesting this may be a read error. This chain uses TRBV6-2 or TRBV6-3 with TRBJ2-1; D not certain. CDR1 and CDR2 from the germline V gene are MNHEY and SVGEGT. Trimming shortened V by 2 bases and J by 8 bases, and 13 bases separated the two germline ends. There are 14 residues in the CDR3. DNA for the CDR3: TGTGCCAGCAGTTACCGGTCCGTGTACGATGAGCAGTTCTTC. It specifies CASSYRSVYDEQFF.

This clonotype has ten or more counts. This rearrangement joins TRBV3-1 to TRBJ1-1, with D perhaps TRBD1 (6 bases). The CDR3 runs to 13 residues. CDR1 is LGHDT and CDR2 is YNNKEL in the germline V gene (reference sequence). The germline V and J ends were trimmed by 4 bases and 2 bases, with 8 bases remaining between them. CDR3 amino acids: CASSPTGNTEAFF. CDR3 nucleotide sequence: TGTGCCAGCAGCCCGACAGGTAACACTGAAGCTTTCTTT.

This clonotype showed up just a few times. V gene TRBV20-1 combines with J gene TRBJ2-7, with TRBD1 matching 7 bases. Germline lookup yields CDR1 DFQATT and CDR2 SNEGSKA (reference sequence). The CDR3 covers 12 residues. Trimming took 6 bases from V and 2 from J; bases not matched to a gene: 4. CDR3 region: CSASGTAYEQYF. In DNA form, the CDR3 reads TGCAGTGCAAGTGGGACAGCCTACGAGCAGTACTTC.

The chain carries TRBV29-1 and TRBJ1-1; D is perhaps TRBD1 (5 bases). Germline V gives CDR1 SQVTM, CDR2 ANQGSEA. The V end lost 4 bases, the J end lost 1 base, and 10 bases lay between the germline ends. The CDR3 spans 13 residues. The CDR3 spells CSVVAQGNTEAFF. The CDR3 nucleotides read TGCAGCGTTGTGGCTCAGGGGAACACTGAAGCTTTCTTT.

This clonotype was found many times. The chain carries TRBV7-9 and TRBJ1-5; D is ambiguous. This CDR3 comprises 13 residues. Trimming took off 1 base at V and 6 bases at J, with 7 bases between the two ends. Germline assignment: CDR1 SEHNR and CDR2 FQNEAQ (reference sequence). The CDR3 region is CASSLEGGQPQHF. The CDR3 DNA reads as TGTGCCAGCAGCTTAGAGGGTGGTCAGCCCCAGCATTTT.

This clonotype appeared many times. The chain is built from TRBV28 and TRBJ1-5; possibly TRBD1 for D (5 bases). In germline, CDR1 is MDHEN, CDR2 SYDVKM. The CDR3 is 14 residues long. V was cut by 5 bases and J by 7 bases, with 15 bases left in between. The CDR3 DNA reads TGTGCCAGCAGTCCCCCACAGGTCAGGCAGCCCCAGCATTTT. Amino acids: CASSPPQVRQPQHF.

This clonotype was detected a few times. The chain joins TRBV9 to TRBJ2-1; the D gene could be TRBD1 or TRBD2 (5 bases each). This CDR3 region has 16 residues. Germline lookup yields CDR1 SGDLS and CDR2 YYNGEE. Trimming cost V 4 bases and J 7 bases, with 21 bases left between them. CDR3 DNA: TGTGCCAGCAGCACCTCCTGGGGACGGGAAGATAATGAGCAGTTCTTC. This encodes CASSTSWGREDNEQFF.

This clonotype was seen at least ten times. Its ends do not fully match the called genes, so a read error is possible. The chain's CDR3 is CASPGQGKTYF. For the CDR3, the DNA is TGTGCCAGTCCGGGACAGGGGAAGACTTACTTC. This chain joins TRBV28 and TRBJ1-2; TRBD1 matches 10 bases. The CDR3 runs to 11 residues. Germline V gene data show CDR1 as MDHEN and CDR2 as SYDVKM.

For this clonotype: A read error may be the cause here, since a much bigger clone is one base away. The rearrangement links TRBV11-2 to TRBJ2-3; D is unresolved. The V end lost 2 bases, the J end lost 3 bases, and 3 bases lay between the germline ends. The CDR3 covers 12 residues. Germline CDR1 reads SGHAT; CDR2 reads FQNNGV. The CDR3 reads CASSLWTDTQYF. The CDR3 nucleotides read TGTGCCAGCAGCTTATGGACAGATACGCAGTATTTT.

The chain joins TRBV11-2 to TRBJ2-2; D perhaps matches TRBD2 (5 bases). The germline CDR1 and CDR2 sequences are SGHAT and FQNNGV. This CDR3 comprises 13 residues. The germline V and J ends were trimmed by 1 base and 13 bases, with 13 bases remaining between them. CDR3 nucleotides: TGTGCCAGCAGCTTAGTGGGGAGTCTAGTGCTGTTTTTT. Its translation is CASSLVGSLVLFF. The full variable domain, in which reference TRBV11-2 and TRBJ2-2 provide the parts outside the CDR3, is EAGVAQSPRYKIIEKRQSVAFWCNPISGHATLYWYQQILGQGPKLLIQFQNNGVVDDSQLPKDRFSAERLKGVDSTLKIQPAKLEDSAVYLCASSLVGSLVLFFGEGSRLTVL.

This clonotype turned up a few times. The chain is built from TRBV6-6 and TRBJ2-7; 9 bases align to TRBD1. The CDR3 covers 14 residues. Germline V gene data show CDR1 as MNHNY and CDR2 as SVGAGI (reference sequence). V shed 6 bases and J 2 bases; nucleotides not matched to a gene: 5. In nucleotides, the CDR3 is TGTGCCAGCAGACCCGGGACAGGGACCTACGAGCAGTACGTC. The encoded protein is CASRPGTGTYEQYV.

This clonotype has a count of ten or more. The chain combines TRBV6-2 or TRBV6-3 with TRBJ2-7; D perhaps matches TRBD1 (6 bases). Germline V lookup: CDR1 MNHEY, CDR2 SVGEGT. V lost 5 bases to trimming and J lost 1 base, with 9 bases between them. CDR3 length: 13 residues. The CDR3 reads CASSRDISYEQYF. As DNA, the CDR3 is TGTGCCAGCAGTAGGGACATTTCCTACGAGCAGTACTTC.

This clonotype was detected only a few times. CDR3 in DNA: TGTGCCTGGAGTCCAGGGGCCGCCAATCAGCCCCAGCATTTT. Translated, it gives CAWSPGAANQPQHF. The chain employs TRBV30 and TRBJ1-5; tentatively, D is TRBD1 (6 bases). Trimming shortened V by 2 bases and J by 3 bases, and 11 bases separated the two germline ends. Looked up from germline, CDR1 is GTSNPN and CDR2 is SVGIG (reference sequence). The CDR3 length is 14 residues. Full variable domain (missing parts from reference TRBV30 and TRBJ1-5): SQTIHQWPATLVQPVGSPLSLECTVEGTSNPNLYWYRQAAGRGLQLLFYSVGIGQISSEVPQNLSASRPQDRQFILSSKKLLLSDSGFYLCAWSPGAANQPQHFGDGTRLSIL.

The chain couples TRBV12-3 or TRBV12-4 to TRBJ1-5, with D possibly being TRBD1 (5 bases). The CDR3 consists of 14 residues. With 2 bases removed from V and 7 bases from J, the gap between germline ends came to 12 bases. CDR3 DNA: TGTGCCAGCAGTTTAACCAGGGTAGAACAGCCCCAGCATTTT. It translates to CASSLTRVEQPQHF.

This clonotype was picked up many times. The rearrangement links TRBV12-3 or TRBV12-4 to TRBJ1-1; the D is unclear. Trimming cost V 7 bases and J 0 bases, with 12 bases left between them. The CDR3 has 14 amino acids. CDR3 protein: CASNRRSLNTEAFF. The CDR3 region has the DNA TGTGCCAGCAACCGTCGGAGCCTGAACACTGAAGCTTTCTTT.

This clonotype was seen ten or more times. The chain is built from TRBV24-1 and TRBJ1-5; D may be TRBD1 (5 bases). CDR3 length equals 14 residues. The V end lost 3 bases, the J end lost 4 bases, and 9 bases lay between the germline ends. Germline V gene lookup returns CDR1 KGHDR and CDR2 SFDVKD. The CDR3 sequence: CATSDPDRNQPQHF. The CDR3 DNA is TGTGCCACCAGTGATCCCGACAGAAATCAGCCCCAGCATTTT.

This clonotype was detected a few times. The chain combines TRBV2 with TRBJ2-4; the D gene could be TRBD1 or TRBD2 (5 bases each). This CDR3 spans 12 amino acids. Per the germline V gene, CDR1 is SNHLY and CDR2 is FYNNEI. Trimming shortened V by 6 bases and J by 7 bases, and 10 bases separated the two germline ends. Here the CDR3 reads CASSGDGNIQYF. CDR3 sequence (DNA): TGTGCCAGCAGCGGGGACGGGAACATTCAGTACTTC.

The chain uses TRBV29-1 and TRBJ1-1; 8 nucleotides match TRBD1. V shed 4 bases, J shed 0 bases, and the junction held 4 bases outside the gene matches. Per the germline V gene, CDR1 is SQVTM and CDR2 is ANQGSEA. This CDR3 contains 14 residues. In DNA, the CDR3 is TGCAGCGTTGGATGGACAGGGATGAACACTGAAGCTTTCTTT. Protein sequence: CSVGWTGMNTEAFF.

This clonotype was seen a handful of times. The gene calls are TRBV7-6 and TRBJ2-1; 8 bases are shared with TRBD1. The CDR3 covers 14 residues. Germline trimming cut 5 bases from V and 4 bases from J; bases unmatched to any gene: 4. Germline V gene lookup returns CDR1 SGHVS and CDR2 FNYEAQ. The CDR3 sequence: CASSQDRAYNEQFF. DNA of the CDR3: TGTGCCAGCAGCCAGGACAGGGCATACAATGAGCAGTTCTTC.